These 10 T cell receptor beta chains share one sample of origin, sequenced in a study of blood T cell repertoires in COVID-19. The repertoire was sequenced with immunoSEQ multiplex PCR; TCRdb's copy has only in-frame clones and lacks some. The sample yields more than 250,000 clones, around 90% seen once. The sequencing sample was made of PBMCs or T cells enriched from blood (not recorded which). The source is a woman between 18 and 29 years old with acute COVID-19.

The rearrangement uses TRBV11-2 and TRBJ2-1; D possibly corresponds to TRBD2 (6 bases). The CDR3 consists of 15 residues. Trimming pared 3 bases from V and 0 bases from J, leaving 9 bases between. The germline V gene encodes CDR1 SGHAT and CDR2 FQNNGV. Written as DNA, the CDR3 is TGTGCCAGCAGCTTTTACGGGAGCTCCTACAATGAGCAGTTCTTC. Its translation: CASSFYGSSYNEQFF. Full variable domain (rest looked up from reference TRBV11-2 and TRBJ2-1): EAGVAQSPRYKIIEKRQSVAFWCNPISGHATLYWYQQILGQGPKLLIQFQNNGVVDDSQLPKDRFSAERLKGVDSTLKIQPAKLEDSAVYLCASSFYGSSYNEQFFGPGTRLTVL.

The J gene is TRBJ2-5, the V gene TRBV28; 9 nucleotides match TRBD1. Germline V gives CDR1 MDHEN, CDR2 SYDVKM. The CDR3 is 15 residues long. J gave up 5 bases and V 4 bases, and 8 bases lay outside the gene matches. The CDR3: CASSSGGQGWETQYF. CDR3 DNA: TGTGCCAGCAGTTCGGGCGGACAGGGGTGGGAGACCCAGTACTTC.

The chain's CDR3 is CASSPRGAVPYEQYF. CDR3 DNA: TGTGCCAGCAGCCCACGGGGGGCGGTGCCCTACGAGCAGTACTTC. The genes are TRBV7-2 and TRBJ2-7; tentative D call: TRBD2 (7 bases). The CDR3 sequence is 15 residues long. Germline V gives CDR1 SGHTA, CDR2 FQGNSA. Trimming stripped 5 bases from V and 2 bases from J, with 16 bases between.

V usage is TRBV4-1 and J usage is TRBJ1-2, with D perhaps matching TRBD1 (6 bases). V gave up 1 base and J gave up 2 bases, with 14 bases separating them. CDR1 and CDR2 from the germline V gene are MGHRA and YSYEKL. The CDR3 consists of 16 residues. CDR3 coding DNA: TGCGCCAGCAGCCAAGCTCCGGACAGAGTGAACTATGGCTACACCTTC. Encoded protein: CASSQAPDRVNYGYTF.

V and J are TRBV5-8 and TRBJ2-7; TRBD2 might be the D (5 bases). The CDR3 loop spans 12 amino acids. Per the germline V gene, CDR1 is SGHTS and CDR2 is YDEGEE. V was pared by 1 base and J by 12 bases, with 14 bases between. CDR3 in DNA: TGTGCCAGCAGCTTGCTCCGGGGTGGTCTGTACTTC. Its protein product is CASSLLRGGLYF.

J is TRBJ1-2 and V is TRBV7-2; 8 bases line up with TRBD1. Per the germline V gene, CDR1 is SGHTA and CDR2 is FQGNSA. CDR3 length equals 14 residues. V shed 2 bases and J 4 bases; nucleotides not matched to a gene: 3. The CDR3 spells CASSLQGAGYGYTF. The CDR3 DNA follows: TGTGCCAGCAGCTTACAGGGGGCGGGCTATGGCTACACCTTC. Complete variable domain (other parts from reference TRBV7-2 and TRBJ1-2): GAGVSQSPSNKVTEKGKDVELRCDPISGHTALYWYRQSLGQGLEFLIYFQGNSAPDKSGLPSDRFSAERTGGSVSTLTIQRTQQEDSAVYLCASSLQGAGYGYTFGSGTRLTVV.

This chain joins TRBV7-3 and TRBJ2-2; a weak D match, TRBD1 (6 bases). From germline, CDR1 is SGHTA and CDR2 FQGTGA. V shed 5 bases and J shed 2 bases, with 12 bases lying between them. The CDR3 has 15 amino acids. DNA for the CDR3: TGTGCCAGCAGCCGGACAGCGACTAACACCGGGGAGCTGTTTTTT. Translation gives CASSRTATNTGELFF.

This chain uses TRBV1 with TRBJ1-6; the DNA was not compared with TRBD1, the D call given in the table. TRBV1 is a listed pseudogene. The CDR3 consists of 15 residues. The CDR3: CTSSQPWADNSPLHF. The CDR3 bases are TGCACCAGCAGCCAGCCGTGGGCAGATAATTCACCCCTCCACTTT.

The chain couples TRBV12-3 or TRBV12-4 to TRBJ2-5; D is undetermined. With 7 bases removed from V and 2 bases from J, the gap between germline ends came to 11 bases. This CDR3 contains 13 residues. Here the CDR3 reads CASTRRQQETQYF. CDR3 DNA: TGTGCCAGCACTCGCCGCCAGCAAGAGACCCAGTACTTC.

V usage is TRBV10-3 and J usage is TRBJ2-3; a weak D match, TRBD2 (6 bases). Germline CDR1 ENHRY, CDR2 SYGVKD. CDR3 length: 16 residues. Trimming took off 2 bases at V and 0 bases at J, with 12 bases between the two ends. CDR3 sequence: CAISEVTGTSTDTQYF. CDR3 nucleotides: TGTGCCATCAGTGAGGTGACCGGGACTAGCACAGATACGCAGTATTTT.